Only a few counts were recorded for the clone carrying this T cell receptor (beta chain). The sample originates from a study of blood T cell repertoires in COVID-19. Study-level information: T cells, B-cell-depleted T cells, or PBMCs supplied cDNA or gDNA.

CDR3 size: 16 residues. V was pared by 1 base and J by 2 bases, with 6 bases of the junction left unmatched. The germline V gene has CDR1 SQVTM and CDR2 ANQGSEA. The data were produced by immunoSEQ multiplex PCR, yet TCRdb's version contains in-frame clones alone and is incomplete. The repertoire holds some 110,000 clones, with 80% to 90% as singletons. Sequencing was carried out using peripheral blood. V and J are TRBV29-1 and TRBJ2-3; 10 bases map to TRBD2. This TCR came from a man aged 45 to 65 with acute or convalescent COVID-19. The CDR3 bases are TGCAGCGTTGAAGTTTGGACTAGCGGTATCACAGATACGCAGTATTTT. It translates to CSVEVWTSGITDTQYF.